These 31 T cell receptor beta chains were all obtained from the same sample, sequenced in a study of radiotherapy plus CTLA-4 blockade in lung cancer. Some clones are missing from TCRdb's copy, which holds only in-frame ones; the method was immunoSEQ multiplex PCR. The sample consists of around 32,000 clones, approximately 75% of them appearing once. Sequencing was performed on peripheral blood, taken from a patient treated with radiotherapy plus ipilimumab. The receptors were gathered from a human donor with non-small cell lung cancer that progressed on radiotherapy plus ipilimumab.

This clone occurred a few times. The J gene is TRBJ2-7, the V gene TRBV2; 9 nucleotides match TRBD1. Germline loops: CDR1 SNHLY, CDR2 FYNNEI. The CDR3 runs to 15 residues. J lost 0 bases, V lost 6 bases, and 6 bases had no gene match. In DNA form, the CDR3 reads TGTGCCAGCAGCGGGGACAGGGTCTCCTCCTACGAGCAGTACTTC. Protein product: CASSGDRVSSYEQYF.

The chain has TRBV9 and TRBJ1-1; the match to TRBD1 covers 9 bases. This CDR3 spans 17 amino acids. Germline CDR1 and CDR2: SGDLS and YYNGEE. V lost 0 bases, J lost 5 bases, and 11 bases stayed unmatched. CDR3: CASSVGETGGKGTEAFF. CDR3 nucleotide sequence: TGTGCCAGCAGCGTAGGTGAGACAGGGGGAAAGGGTACTGAAGCTTTCTTT.

This clone was found a few times. The chain recombines TRBV2 with TRBJ2-3; 8 bases line up with TRBD2. The germline V gene has CDR1 SNHLY and CDR2 FYNNEI. This CDR3 comprises 16 residues. V was pared by 7 bases and J by 2 bases, with 11 bases of the junction left unmatched. In nucleotides, the CDR3 is TGTGCCAGCATTCCCGGGGGCGGGGGGACCACAGATACGCAGTATTTT. Translation gives CASIPGGGGTTDTQYF.

This chain links TRBV7-3 with TRBJ2-1; TRBD1 matches 8 bases. The germline V gene encodes CDR1 SGHTA and CDR2 FQGTGA. This CDR3 has 16 residues. V trimming: 2 bases; J trimming: 7 bases; junction bases outside the gene matches: 10. This chain's CDR3 is CASSLRQGTPANEQFF. In nucleotides, the CDR3 is TGTGCCAGCAGCTTACGACAGGGGACGCCCGCTAATGAGCAGTTCTTC.

The genes are TRBV6-5 and TRBJ1-2; 8 nucleotides line up with TRBD1. The CDR3 consists of 13 residues. After removal of 5 bases from V and 8 bases from J, the junction contained 7 bases not matched to a gene. Germline-derived CDR1 and CDR2 are MNHEY and SVGAGI. The CDR3 region has the DNA TGTGCCAGCAGTGGGGGACAGGTCTACGGCTACACCTTC. Protein sequence: CASSGGQVYGYTF.

V is TRBV7-9 and J is TRBJ2-7; D perhaps matches TRBD1 (6 bases). Looked up from germline, CDR1 is SEHNR and CDR2 is FQNEAQ (reference sequence). This CDR3 has 15 amino acids. V lost 4 bases, J lost 0 bases, and 13 bases lay in between. The CDR3 bases are TGTGCCAGCAGCTCAACAGGGTCGAGCTCCTACGAGCAGTACTTC. This encodes CASSSTGSSSYEQYF.

The J gene is TRBJ2-1, the V gene TRBV7-2; 15 bases align to TRBD2. With V trimmed by 4 bases and J by 8 bases, 3 bases remained unmatched. This CDR3 has 15 amino acids. Germline CDR1 is SGHTA and CDR2 is FQGNSA. This CDR3 is CASSSGLAGGYEQFF. In DNA, the CDR3 is TGTGCCAGCAGCTCGGGACTAGCGGGGGGTTATGAGCAGTTCTTC.

The J gene is TRBJ2-7, the V gene TRBV5-8, with TRBD1 as a possible D gene (6 bases). CDR3 size: 11 residues. V dropped 2 bases and J dropped 8 bases, with 8 bases sitting between them. Germline V gene sequence: CDR1 SGHTS, CDR2 YDEGEE. The DNA for the CDR3 is TGTGCCAGCAGCTTCGGACAGAAGCAGTACTTC. It codes for CASSFGQKQYF.

The chain employs TRBV19 and TRBJ1-3, with D possibly being TRBD1 (6 bases). The germline V gene has CDR1 LNHDA and CDR2 SQIVND (reference sequence). Deletions cut 3 bases from V and 2 bases from J, with 20 bases between. This CDR3 spans 18 amino acids. CDR3 in DNA: TGTGCCAGTAGTATGAGGGGGACCCCAGTGGAGCCTGGAAACACCATATATTTT. Translated: CASSMRGTPVEPGNTIYF.

This chain joins TRBV6-1 and TRBJ1-6; TRBD1 matches 9 bases. Germline CDR1 is MNHNS and CDR2 is SASEGT. V lost 6 bases and J lost 7; bases outside the gene matches: 7. The CDR3 is 15 amino acids. CDR3 sequence reads: CASRDGQGLNSPLHF. DNA of the CDR3: TGTGCCAGCAGGGATGGACAGGGGTTAAATTCACCCCTCCACTTT.

The chain carries TRBV5-4 and TRBJ2-7; 13 bases map to TRBD2. CDR1 and CDR2 (germline): SGHNT, YYREEE (reference sequence). The V gene end was trimmed by 9 bases and the J gene end by 5 bases; junction bases not matched to a gene: 20. This CDR3 spans 18 amino acids. This CDR3 reads CAMSRVTSGGSAGHEQYF. The CDR3 DNA reads TGTGCCATGAGCCGGGTGACTAGCGGGGGGTCTGCGGGGCACGAGCAGTACTTC.

The chain is built from TRBV2 and TRBJ2-1; 12 bases map to TRBD2. The CDR3 contains 14 residues. Germline loops: CDR1 SNHLY, CDR2 FYNNEI. With V trimmed by 8 bases and J by 4 bases, 3 bases remained unmatched. Written as DNA, the CDR3 is TGTGCCAGCTCTGGACTAGCGGGATACAATGAGCAGTTCTTC. This translates into CASSGLAGYNEQFF.

The chain uses TRBV4-3 and TRBJ2-2; TRBD1 might be the D (5 bases). The CDR3 is 16 amino acids. V lost 0 bases to trimming and J lost 2 bases, with 10 bases between them. CDR1 and CDR2 from the germline V gene are LGHNA and YSLEER. In nucleotides, the CDR3 is TGCGCCAGCAGCCAAGAGACAGTCGGTAACACCGGGGAGCTGTTTTTT. Its translation is CASSQETVGNTGELFF.

This chain connects TRBV9 to TRBJ2-1, with TRBD2 as a possible D gene (7 bases). This CDR3 region has 17 residues. Germline V gene data show CDR1 as SGDLS and CDR2 as YYNGEE. Trimming pared 0 bases from V and 0 bases from J, leaving 13 bases between. CDR3 region: CASSVGGGLPSYNEQFF. The CDR3 DNA follows: TGTGCCAGCAGCGTAGGCGGGGGCCTACCCTCCTACAATGAGCAGTTCTTC.

This clone came up once. V gene TRBV6-1 combines with J gene TRBJ2-3, with 8 nucleotides matching TRBD1. The CDR3 has 15 amino acids. The germline V gene has CDR1 MNHNS and CDR2 SASEGT. V was clipped by 4 bases and J by 3 bases; unmatched bases: 6. CDR3 residues: CASSARQGITDTQYF. The CDR3 DNA reads TGTGCCAGCAGTGCCCGACAGGGGATAACAGATACGCAGTATTTT.

This clone was observed a single time. The chain joins TRBV6-5 to TRBJ1-2, with a weak D call TRBD1 (6 bases). CDR3 length: 14 amino acids. CDR1 is MNHEY, CDR2 SVGAGI, per germline. Between the trimmed V and J ends, which lost 0 bases and 8 bases, there was a span of 13 bases. CDR3 coding DNA: TGTGCCAGCAGTTACTCGGGCCCAGGGGCCGGCTACACCTTC. Translation: CASSYSGPGAGYTF.

The chain combines TRBV2 with TRBJ1-2; 9 nucleotides agree with TRBD1. Per germline, CDR1 SNHLY and CDR2 FYNNEI. This CDR3 spans 14 amino acids. With V trimmed by 6 bases and J by 5 bases, 7 bases remained unmatched. The DNA for the CDR3 is TGTGCCAGCAGGGCGACAGGGGGAGAATATGGCTACACCTTC. Translation: CASRATGGEYGYTF.

This clone was recorded once. This chain connects TRBV19 to TRBJ2-6, with 10 bases fitting TRBD1. CDR1 is LNHDA and CDR2 is SQIVND in the germline V gene (reference sequence). Trimming at V came to 4 bases and at J to 0 bases, leaving 9 bases not matched to a gene. This CDR3 comprises 19 residues. CDR3 region: CASSTYPGQGRSGANVLTF. The CDR3, as DNA: TGTGCCAGTAGTACATACCCGGGACAGGGGCGCTCTGGGGCCAACGTCCTGACTTTC.

The chain couples TRBV7-9 to TRBJ1-4; no firm D call. Germline V gene sequence: CDR1 SEHNR, CDR2 FQNEAQ (reference sequence). V dropped 0 bases and J dropped 6 bases, with 8 bases sitting between them. This CDR3 is built from 14 residues. The CDR3 nucleotides are TGTGCCAGCAGCTTAGCCGAGGCGGATGAAAAACTGTTTTTT. This codes for CASSLAEADEKLFF.

The chain combines TRBV7-2 with TRBJ2-7; 11 bases fit TRBD2. There are 15 residues in the CDR3. J lost 2 bases, V lost 4 bases, and 4 bases had no gene match. Germline V lookup: CDR1 SGHTA, CDR2 FQGNSA. The CDR3 DNA reads TGTGCCAGCAGCTCGACTAGCGGGGACCCCTACGAGCAGTACTTC. As protein: CASSSTSGDPYEQYF.

This chain links TRBV7-2 with TRBJ1-2; a weak D match, TRBD1 (5 bases). CDR1 is SGHTA and CDR2 is FQGNSA in the germline V gene. The V end lost 1 base, the J end lost 6 bases, and 9 bases lay between the germline ends. This CDR3 is 13 amino acids long. Here the CDR3 reads CASSLDPRDGYTF. CDR3 bases: TGTGCCAGCAGCTTAGATCCCAGGGATGGCTACACCTTC.

The rearrangement links TRBV9 to TRBJ2-5; D is unresolved. Trimming pared 0 bases from V and 3 bases from J, leaving 12 bases between. The CDR3 has 15 residues. Germline V gene sequence: CDR1 SGDLS, CDR2 YYNGEE. The CDR3 protein is CASSVGPSGEETQYF. CDR3 in DNA: TGTGCCAGCAGCGTAGGGCCCTCTGGAGAAGAGACCCAGTACTTC.

V is TRBV4-1 and J is TRBJ2-5, with D possibly TRBD2 on 6 matching bases. Per germline, CDR1 MGHRA and CDR2 YSYEKL. The CDR3 contains 15 residues. V was pared by 4 bases and J by 7 bases, with 19 bases between. The CDR3 DNA reads TGCGCCAGCAGCCCCCTAGCGCTCTTGGGGGGGACCCAGTACTTC. It yields the protein CASSPLALLGGTQYF.

Regarding this clone: Other DNA sequences in this specimen translate into the identical CDR3. The chain has TRBV5-1 and TRBJ1-1; 10 bases map to TRBD1. CDR1 is SGHRS and CDR2 is YFSETQ in the germline V gene. After removal of 3 bases from V and 5 bases from J, the junction contained 4 bases not matched to a gene. The CDR3 spans 14 residues. The CDR3 nucleotides are TGCGCCAGCAGCTCGACAGGGGGCGGTACTGAAGCTTTCTTT. This encodes CASSSTGGGTEAFF.

The rearrangement links TRBV7-6 to TRBJ1-6; D might be TRBD1 (6 bases). This CDR3 contains 13 residues. V shed 6 bases and J shed 8 bases, with 11 bases lying between them. From germline, CDR1 is SGHVS and CDR2 FNYEAQ. The CDR3 nucleotides read TGTGCCAGCAGTTTTACAGGGCATTCACCCCTCCACTTT. It specifies CASSFTGHSPLHF.

The rearrangement joins TRBV4-1 to TRBJ1-5; the D gene is possibly TRBD1 (6 bases). V was shortened by 0 bases and J by 7 bases, with 10 bases between the two germline ends. CDR1 MGHRA and CDR2 YSYEKL come from the germline V gene. The CDR3 spans 14 residues. As DNA, the CDR3 is TGCGCCAGCAGCCAAGATACTAGGGGGCAGCCCCAGCATTTT. It encodes CASSQDTRGQPQHF.

The chain carries TRBV29-1 and TRBJ2-5; TRBD1 matches at 9 bases. The CDR3 consists of 15 residues. Germline CDR1 is SQVTM and CDR2 is ANQGSEA. V shed 6 bases, J shed 3 bases, and the junction held 11 bases outside the gene matches. CDR3 residues: CSVSLTGGVKETQYF. As DNA, the CDR3 is TGCAGCGTCTCATTGACAGGGGGTGTTAAAGAGACCCAGTACTTC. Based on the CDR3 plus reference TRBV29-1 and TRBJ2-5, the full variable domain is SAVISQKPSRDICQRGTSLTIQCQVDSQVTMMFWYRQQPGQSLTLIATANQGSEATYESGFVIDKFPISRPNLTFSTLTVSNMSPEDSSIYLCSVSLTGGVKETQYFGPGTRLLVL.

This chain uses TRBV6-4 with TRBJ2-3; no reliable D call. CDR1 and CDR2 from the germline V gene are MRHNA and SNTAGT. CDR3 length: 13 amino acids. Trimming pared 0 bases from V and 8 bases from J, leaving 9 bases between. CDR3 region: CASSDSQESTQYF. The CDR3 coding sequence is TGTGCCAGCAGTGACTCTCAGGAATCTACGCAGTATTTT.

This clone was recorded only once. J is TRBJ2-2 and V is TRBV11-3, with TRBD1 matching over 7 bases. The CDR3 length is 16 residues. Germline values: CDR1 SGHNT, CDR2 YENEEA. The junction had 7 bases not matched to a gene; V was cut back by 4 bases and J by 2 bases. CDR3 coding DNA: TGTGCCAGCAGCTGGACCGGGACAGTAAACACCGGGGAGCTGTTTTTT. It encodes CASSWTGTVNTGELFF.

This clone turned up a few times. The chain recombines TRBV28 with TRBJ1-2; TRBD1 is a possible D gene (6 bases). Trimming removed 5 bases from V and 6 bases from J, with 10 bases in between. Germline CDR1 reads MDHEN; CDR2 reads SYDVKM. The CDR3 extends over 12 amino acids. CDR3 bases: TGTGCCAGCAGTCAACAGGGAGATGGCTACACCTTC. Its protein is CASSQQGDGYTF.

V gene TRBV6-5 combines with J gene TRBJ2-3, with D possibly matching TRBD2 (6 bases). The CDR3 contains 13 residues. Trimming cost V 6 bases and J 0 bases, with 7 bases left between them. In germline, CDR1 is MNHEY, CDR2 SVGAGI. The CDR3, as DNA: TGTGCCAGCAGGGAGGGTAGCACAGATACGCAGTATTTT. It specifies CASREGSTDTQYF.